This TCR beta chain comes out of a study of early T cells in non-severe SARS-CoV-2 infection. This clonotype was picked up many times. Individually, cDNA molecules had unique molecular identifiers attached to them. Each CDR3 protein is one row after TCRdb ran MiXCR on the 5' RACE reads. The sample holds over 30,000 distinct CDR3 sequences, more than 4.5% seen once. Germline CDR1 reads SGHRS; CDR2 reads YFSETQ. This CDR3 spans 14 amino acids. With 0 bases removed from V and 5 bases from J, the gap between germline ends came to 9 bases. The TCR comes from an adult who was a healthcare worker with PCR-confirmed SARS-CoV-2 infection or an uninfected control (not recorded which). Sequencing used whole blood, obtained at baseline. This sequence joins TRBV5-1 and TRBJ1-5, with D possibly being TRBD1 (5 bases). CDR3 in amino acids: CASSLGQGYQPQHF. CDR3 sequence (DNA): TGCGCCAGCAGCTTGGGGCAGGGCTATCAGCCCCAGCATTTT.